Below are 26 T cell receptor beta chains sequenced from a single sample in a study of T cell changes during pregnancy in multiple sclerosis (dated by TCRdb to between 2018 and 2020). Receptor libraries were prepared by the immunoSEQ multiplex PCR assay. TCRdb's version of the immuneACCESS table is confined to in-frame rearrangements and falls short of the full clone set. An unresolved V gene accounts for under half of the shortfall where checked; the remainder is of unknown origin. The sample includes some 140,000 clones, with roughly 95% observed a single time. The ten top clones hold over 0.35% of the sample. This material consisted of peripheral blood, taken after pregnancy. The source of these receptors is a female donor with multiple sclerosis, enrolled in a pregnancy study.

The J gene is TRBJ1-1, the V gene TRBV19; D ambiguous. The CDR3 is 13 residues long. V shed 7 bases and J shed 3 bases, with 12 bases lying between them. CDR1 LNHDA and CDR2 SQIVND come from the germline V gene (reference sequence). The CDR3 loop is CASKPSGDTEAFF. The DNA for the CDR3 is TGTGCCAGTAAACCTTCCGGGGACACTGAAGCTTTCTTT. Variable domain in full (rest from reference TRBV19 and TRBJ1-1): DGGITQSPKYLFRKEGQNVTLSCEQNLNHDAMYWYRQDPGQGLRLIYYSQIVNDFQKGDIAEGYSVSREKKESFPLTVTSAQKNPTAFYLCASKPSGDTEAFFGQGTRLTVV.

The J gene is TRBJ2-7, the V gene TRBV4-3; the D is unclear. The CDR3 runs to 15 residues. Germline CDR1 and CDR2: LGHNA and YSLEER. Trimming took 4 bases from V and 3 from J, leaving 16 bases between them. CDR3 loop: CASSPSHSHNYEQYF. The DNA for the CDR3 is TGCGCCAGCAGCCCGAGTCACTCCCATAACTACGAGCAGTACTTC.

The CDR3 protein is CASSLTGGTDTQYF. DNA for the CDR3: TGTGCCAGCAGCCTGACAGGGGGCACAGATACGCAGTATTTT. The rearrangement links TRBV7-3 to TRBJ2-3, with TRBD1 matching 8 bases. J was trimmed by 1 base and V by 5 bases; bases with no gene match: 2. CDR1 is SGHTA, CDR2 FQGTGA, per germline. CDR3 length: 14 residues. Using reference TRBV7-3 and TRBJ2-3 for the parts outside the CDR3, the full variable domain is GAGVSQTPSNKVTEKGKYVELRCDPISGHTALYWYRQSLGQGPEFLIYFQGTGAADDSGLPNDRFFAVRPEGSVSTLKIQRTERGDSAVYLCASSLTGGTDTQYFGPGTRLTVL.

The chain uses TRBV28 and TRBJ1-2, with a possible D match to TRBD1 (6 bases). Trimming took 2 bases from V and 4 from J, leaving 14 bases between them. The V gene's germline CDR1 is MDHEN and CDR2 SYDVKM. The CDR3 covers 15 residues. The CDR3 region is CASSLRNRVSYGYTF. CDR3 bases: TGTGCCAGCAGTTTAAGGAACAGGGTCTCCTATGGCTACACCTTC.

This chain joins TRBV29-1 and TRBJ1-5; the D gene is possibly TRBD1 (5 bases). There are 12 residues in the CDR3. The germline CDR1 and CDR2 sequences are SQVTM and ANQGSEA. V dropped 6 bases and J dropped 5 bases, with 11 bases sitting between them. Here the CDR3 DNA reads TGCAGCGTGGGGGGACTAGATCAGCCCCAGCATTTT. Amino acids: CSVGGLDQPQHF.

The CDR3 is CASSSRLADTQYF. In DNA, the CDR3 is TGTGCCAGCAGTTCCCGACTGGCAGATACGCAGTATTTT. The V gene is TRBV28, the J gene TRBJ2-3; no clear D. Trimming took off 4 bases at V and 4 bases at J, with 9 bases between the two ends. Looked up from germline, CDR1 is MDHEN and CDR2 is SYDVKM. The CDR3 is 13 residues long.

The V and J genes are TRBV2 and TRBJ2-1; D might be TRBD1 (5 bases). The CDR3 has 15 residues. Germline CDR1 and CDR2: SNHLY and FYNNEI. V lost 4 bases and J 0 bases, leaving 10 bases between the germline ends. CDR3 nucleotide sequence: TGTGCCAGCAGTGGGCAGGGCTCCTCCTACAATGAGCAGTTCTTC. The encoded protein is CASSGQGSSYNEQFF.

This chain links TRBV2 with TRBJ1-1; D remains unclear. This CDR3 has 10 residues. CDR1 is SNHLY and CDR2 is FYNNEI in the germline V gene. V was cut by 8 bases and J by 11 bases, with 12 bases left in between. Here the CDR3 DNA reads TGTGCCAGCCGCGGAAGGAGGGCTTTCTTT. Translating gives CASRGRRAFF.

This clone was recorded a few times. In nucleotides, the CDR3 is TGTGCCAGCAGTGAGGCCTTAGCGGGAGTGAATGAGCAGTTCTTC. Translating it yields CASSEALAGVNEQFF. This sequence joins TRBV25-1 and TRBJ2-1; 9 nucleotides line up with TRBD2. In germline, CDR1 is MGHDK, CDR2 SYGVNS. Trimming removed 3 bases from V and 7 bases from J; junction bases left unmatched: 7. The CDR3 has 15 residues.

This rearrangement joins TRBV6-5 to TRBJ2-7, with 8 bases matching TRBD1. V lost 7 bases, J lost 2 bases, and 10 bases stayed unmatched. The germline CDR1 and CDR2 sequences are MNHEY and SVGAGI. The CDR3 sequence is 15 residues long. The CDR3: CASTNSGTGPYEQYF. CDR3 DNA sequence: TGTGCCAGCACCAACTCCGGGACAGGTCCCTACGAGCAGTACTTC.

The rearrangement links TRBV30 to TRBJ1-2, with D tentatively TRBD1 (5 bases). The length of the CDR3 is 15 residues. Per germline, CDR1 GTSNPN and CDR2 SVGIG (reference sequence). V lost 0 bases, J lost 4 bases, and 15 bases lay in between. CDR3 loop: CAWSVGPRAIYGYTF. The CDR3 DNA sequence: TGTGCCTGGAGTGTAGGCCCCAGGGCGATCTATGGCTACACCTTC. Using reference TRBV30 and TRBJ1-2 for the parts outside the CDR3, the full variable domain is SQTIHQWPATLVQPVGSPLSLECTVEGTSNPNLYWYRQAAGRGLQLLFYSVGIGQISSEVPQNLSASRPQDRQFILSSKKLLLSDSGFYLCAWSVGPRAIYGYTFGSGTRLTVV.

This chain joins TRBV4-1 and TRBJ1-5; D might be TRBD1 (5 bases). Germline CDR1 MGHRA, CDR2 YSYEKL. The ends were cut back, 0 bases at V and 3 bases at J, with 9 bases in the middle. This CDR3 is 15 amino acids long. This CDR3 reads CASSQDPGINQPQHF. In DNA, the CDR3 is TGCGCCAGCAGCCAAGACCCAGGGATCAATCAGCCCCAGCATTTT.

This rearrangement joins TRBV18 to TRBJ1-4; 9 bases match TRBD1. The CDR3 consists of 14 residues. The V and J ends lost 8 bases and 8 bases, in that order; junction bases with no gene match: 9. Germline V CDR1 and CDR2: KGHSH, LQKENI. CDR3 DNA sequence: TGTGCCAGCCAAAACAGGGGGCTTGAAGAAAAACTGTTTTTT. It encodes CASQNRGLEEKLFF.

Here the CDR3 reads CASSSVKNTEAFF. The CDR3 DNA reads TGTGCCAGCAGCTCGGTTAAGAACACTGAAGCTTTCTTT. The V and J genes are TRBV5-4 and TRBJ1-1, with no clear D. Trimming left V 3 bases short and J 1 base short, with 7 bases between. The V gene's germline CDR1 is SGHNT and CDR2 YYREEE (reference sequence). The CDR3 covers 13 residues. The whole variable domain, remainder taken from reference TRBV5-4 and TRBJ1-1, is ETGVTQSPTHLIKTRGQQVTLRCSSQSGHNTVSWYQQALGQGPQFIFQYYREEENGRGNFPPRFSGLQFPNYSSELNVNALELDDSALYLCASSSVKNTEAFFGQGTRLTVV.

This clone was seen only once. CDR3 residues: CASSEAGQGFYYGYTF. The CDR3 region has the DNA TGTGCCAGCAGTGAAGCGGGACAGGGGTTTTACTATGGCTACACCTTC. This chain uses TRBV2 with TRBJ1-2, with TRBD1 matching 10 bases. The V gene end was trimmed by 0 bases and the J gene end by 3 bases; junction bases not matched to a gene: 4. CDR3 size: 16 residues. Germline V gene sequence: CDR1 SNHLY, CDR2 FYNNEI.

The chain combines TRBV12-2 with TRBJ2-3; the table's D call, TRBD2, was not checked against the DNA. TRBV12-2 constitutes a pseudogene. The length of the CDR3 is 16 residues. The CDR3 DNA follows: TGTGCAAGTCGCTTAGTTCCAGCGGGAGACACAGATACGCAGTATTTT. The encoded protein is CASRLVPAGDTDTQYF.

V and J are TRBV27 and TRBJ2-1, with no clear D. This CDR3 has 12 residues. The V end was cut by 4 bases, the J end by 7 bases, with 8 bases between. Germline lookup yields CDR1 MNHEY and CDR2 SMNVEV (reference sequence). CDR3 protein: CASSSPGNEQFF. DNA of the CDR3: TGTGCCAGCAGTTCCCCCGGGAATGAGCAGTTCTTC.

This clone occurred once. The chain is built from TRBV5-1 and TRBJ2-7; 12 bases fit TRBD2. J was trimmed by 7 bases and V by 4 bases; bases with no gene match: 9. Per germline, CDR1 SGHRS and CDR2 YFSETQ. The CDR3 is 15 residues long. CDR3 protein: CASSLRLAGEGEQYF. The CDR3 DNA follows: TGCGCCAGCAGCCTGAGACTAGCGGGAGAGGGTGAGCAGTACTTC.

This chain's CDR3 is CASSFSGEGYTF. CDR3 in DNA: TGTGCCAGCAGCTTTAGCGGAGAAGGCTACACCTTC. This chain joins TRBV7-9 and TRBJ1-2; D gene unclear. The ends were cut back, 3 bases at V and 8 bases at J, with 10 bases in the middle. The germline V gene has CDR1 SEHNR and CDR2 FQNEAQ (reference sequence). This CDR3 region has 12 residues.

Regarding this clone: The junction does not match germline at one end; this may be a read error. The V gene is TRBV6-1, the J gene TRBJ2-7; 11 bases agree with TRBD2. The CDR3 is made up of 15 amino acids. Germline V gene data show CDR1 as MNHNS and CDR2 as SASEGT. CDR3 loop: CASREAPSGRYEQYF. CDR3 DNA: TGTGCCAGCAGGGAAGCCCCTAGCGGGAGGTACGAGCAGTACTTC.

This CDR3 reads CASIGPGTSSYNEQFF. The CDR3 DNA is TGTGCCAGCATTGGACCCGGGACTAGCTCCTACAATGAGCAGTTCTTC. The V call is TRBV28, the J call TRBJ2-1, with 8 bases matching TRBD2. CDR3 size: 16 residues. V shed 7 bases and J 0 bases; nucleotides not matched to a gene: 8. Germline loops: CDR1 MDHEN, CDR2 SYDVKM.

The V call is TRBV7-2, the J call TRBJ2-4, with 9 nucleotides matching TRBD2. The CDR3 contains 14 residues. Losses at the gene ends were 2 bases for V and 7 bases for J; bases not matched to a gene: 3. Germline assignment: CDR1 SGHTA and CDR2 FQGNSA. The CDR3 loop is CASSLWREGNIQYF. CDR3 in DNA: TGTGCCAGCAGCTTATGGCGGGAGGGTAACATTCAGTACTTC.

The chain carries TRBV19 and TRBJ2-1; TRBD2 aligns across 7 bases. J lost 8 bases, V lost 3 bases, and 13 bases had no gene match. The CDR3 is made up of 16 amino acids. The germline CDR1 and CDR2 sequences are LNHDA and SQIVND (reference sequence). CDR3 protein: CASSIGGGRRYDEQFF. The CDR3 DNA reads as TGTGCCAGTAGTATTGGGGGAGGGCGTCGATACGATGAGCAGTTCTTC.

The chain is built from TRBV5-5 and TRBJ1-2; D not certain. CDR1 is SGHKS and CDR2 is YYEKEE in the germline V gene (reference sequence). The V and J ends lost 0 bases and 2 bases respectively, with 8 bases between them. The CDR3 is 14 amino acids. CDR3 sequence (DNA): TGTGCCAGCAGCTTGGATGGAGGGAACTATGGCTACACCTTC. Amino acids: CASSLDGGNYGYTF.

The gene calls are TRBV7-2 and TRBJ2-5, with 11 bases aligning to TRBD2. CDR1 is SGHTA and CDR2 is FQGNSA in the germline V gene. V was clipped by 5 bases and J by 5 bases; unmatched bases: 7. This CDR3 has 15 amino acids. In DNA, the CDR3 is TGTGCCAGCAGCCCCTGGGCTAGCGGGGGGGAGACCCAGTACTTC. Residues: CASSPWASGGETQYF.

The chain couples TRBV28 to TRBJ2-7; 11 nucleotides agree with TRBD2. The germline CDR1 and CDR2 sequences are MDHEN and SYDVKM. This CDR3 contains 15 residues. V trimming: 4 bases; J trimming: 3 bases; junction bases outside the gene matches: 5. CDR3 protein: CASSSLAGGFYEQYF. The CDR3 DNA is TGTGCCAGCAGTTCCCTAGCGGGAGGTTTCTACGAGCAGTACTTC.